Detailed here is one T cell receptor (beta chain). Its binding antigen is unknown. No clone much larger than this one lies a single base away; base qualities are absent. The same CDR3 can be traced to other DNA sequences in this sample. CDR1 and CDR2 (SGHRS, YFSETQ) derive from the germline V gene. Reading from cysteine to phenylalanine, the CDR3 counts 16 amino acids. Just the 48-base CDR3 DNA is kept, in frame starting at base 1. After removal of 0 bases from V and 2 bases from J, the junction retains 1 base not matched to a gene. This sample is part of a study of shared clonotypes between healthy human individuals (TCRdb year 2020). The study in broad terms: The cohort included three men and two women between 18 and 49 years of age. The study deeply sequenced blood TCR repertoires of about five healthy adults to estimate repertoire size and the extent of clonotype sharing between individuals. Leukapheresis yielded between about 0.85 and 10 billion PBMCs per donor. Libraries were prepared and TCR repertoires were sequenced by different laboratories using diverse techniques, in order to increase sequencing depth and limit assay-specific biases. For each donor, CD4 naive and CD4 memory were each given three plates, CD8 naive was given two plates, and CD8 memory was given one plate.

Using the deep immunoSEQ assay, multiplex PCR amplified TCR CDR3 regions from genomic DNA. Genomic DNA extracted from each cell subset was distributed evenly over all wells of several immunoSEQ 96-well plates, and each plate served as one replicate. For sorted subsets, around 0.2 ug genomic DNA, equal to 30,000 or so T cell genomes, was loaded into each replicate PCR. The purified libraries were quantified using a Qubit 3.0 fluorometer, sized with a Bioanalyzer 2100, and then quantified again using the KAPA Library Quantification kit. Every immunoSEQ 96-well plate was sequenced on a separate single-read 150-cycle Illumina NextSeq 550 flow cell. On the authors' methods: Because the immunoSEQ output included only junctional sequences and no quality scores, the filtering could not be the same as the filtering used for full-length reads. To assign V/J genes and CDR3, sequences were annotated using PyIR, a Python wrapper for IgBLAST v1.9, with IMGT germline references. Reads with weak V/J assignments (E-value above 1e-6), missing CDR3, stop codons, out-of-frame junctions, or ambiguous translated residues were removed. V3J clonotypes were defined as sequences sharing an identical inferred V gene, J gene, and CDR3 amino acid sequence. Percentage overlap between repertoires was computed as shared unique clonotypes divided by the size of the smaller repertoire. Repertoire richness was assessed with RTK rarefaction, the Chao1 estimator, and Recon v2.1 estimates of unobserved clonotypes. OLGA was used to compute generation probabilities for all TCRbeta clonotypes that the gDNA method yielded from a few donors. The source is immuneACCESS, and TCRdb retained only in-frame sequences with V and J called. Part of the clones is not carried over; for the studies checked, unresolved V genes explain less than half of this, and the remainder is unexplained. The D gene and trimming were derived from the DNA, and the V and J assignments and clone size from that table. Counted in this sample were approximately 2.5 million clones; approximately 92% of them appeared once. Over 0.12% of the sample lies in the top ten.

The donors were healthy, HIV-negative adults who had no recently reported acute infections or vaccinations. Only Caucasian adults living in Nashville, Tennessee, USA were represented among the donors. CD4+ T cells were enriched through magnetic negative selection, after which naive cells were positively selected on CD45RA and the remaining negative fraction served as the memory subset. Blood was obtained by leukapheresis, after which PBMCs were separated by Ficoll-Histopaque density gradient centrifugation and cryopreserved in liquid nitrogen vapor phase. Purity and quantity of every magnetically sorted T cell population were checked by analytical flow cytometry. Genomic DNA was isolated from each sorted fraction and quantified by UV absorbance on a Nanodrop 2000c. Points the paper makes about the study in general: Larger estimated clonotype richness was generally found for naive subsets than for memory subsets. Across a handful of donors, approximately 5% of naive CD4, roughly 3.5% of naive CD8, under 2.5% of memory CD4, and 0.3% to 0.45% of memory CD8 clonotypes were shared. Rarefaction of sorted-subset datasets indicated incomplete sequencing despite the large sequencing depth. The small number of donors limited the genetic and exposure-history diversity represented. Only blood was sampled, and tissue TCR repertoires likely differ from those in blood. Based on pairwise subsampling, the degree of clonotype sharing among donors was expected to be affected by sequencing depth. Compared with non-shared clonotypes, the clonotypes found in all four sorted-subset donors had higher generation probabilities.

The sequence derives from a young man in good health. The chain was built from TRBV5-1 and TRBJ2-5; the junction holds 13 bases that match TRBD2. The sequencing sample was made of naive CD4+ T cells sorted from blood. The sample's cell subset or site, from its label and the paper: CD45RA+ positively selected. The CDR3 protein is CASSLGLAGGQETQYF. The DNA sequence reads TGCGCCAGCAGCTTGGGACTAGCGGGGGGACAAGAGACCCAGTACTTC.